This T cell receptor beta chain was sequenced during a study of identical twins. The germline CDR1 and CDR2 sequences are LGHDT and YNNKEL (reference sequence). The CDR3 extends over 13 amino acids. V dropped 6 bases and J dropped 2 bases, with 10 bases sitting between them. TCRdb analysed the 5' RACE reads with MiXCR anew, one entry per CDR3 protein. The sample has about 470,000 distinct CDR3 sequences, roughly 26% seen once. The data also belong to a second study, concerning T cells expressing NK-cell markers.

This receptor was identified in a woman younger than 30 in good health. This chain uses TRBV3-1 with TRBJ1-2, with D unresolved. The sample consisted of CD4+ T cells sorted from blood. The CDR3 region has the DNA TGTGCCAGCAGACCGGGAACCAACTATGGCTACACCTTC. It translates to CASRPGTNYGYTF.